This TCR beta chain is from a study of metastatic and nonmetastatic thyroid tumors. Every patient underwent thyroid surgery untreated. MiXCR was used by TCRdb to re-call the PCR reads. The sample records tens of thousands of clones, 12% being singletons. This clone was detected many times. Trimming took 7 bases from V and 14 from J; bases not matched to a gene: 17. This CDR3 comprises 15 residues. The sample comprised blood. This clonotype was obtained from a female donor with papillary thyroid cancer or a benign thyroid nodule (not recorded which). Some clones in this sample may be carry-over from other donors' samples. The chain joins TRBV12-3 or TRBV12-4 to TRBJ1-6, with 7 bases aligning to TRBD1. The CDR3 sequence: CASTLETGSYSALHF. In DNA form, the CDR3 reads TGTGCCAGCACCCTTGAGACAGGGAGTTATTCCGCCCTCCACTTT.